This TCR beta chain was profiled in a study of T cell responses to AZD1222 COVID-19 vaccine. The CDR3 is 13 amino acids. Trimming removed 2 bases from V and 8 bases from J, with 9 bases in between. Germline V lookup: CDR1 SGHVS, CDR2 FNYEAQ. Concerning this clone itself: Its specificity is unknown.

Profiled with immunoSEQ multiplex PCR; TCRdb holds only in-frame clones, not every one. The data contain under 150,000 clones, 75% to 95% of them seen just once; the ten biggest clones take up 2.8%. Study-wide points: Receipt of two AZD1222 doses was followed by a rise in Spike-specific TCR breadth and depth. Repertoire samples came only from after the peak T cell response. Targets within unmutated variant regions were reportedly found for nearly half of spike-specific TCRs. A mostly white British donor set with more females was recruited, and clonal diversity was possibly underestimated.

This receptor was identified in an adult in good health. The sample here was peripheral blood, taken on day 0 of MenACWY control vaccination. The rearrangement joins TRBV7-6 to TRBJ1-4; D call uncertain. The CDR3 DNA is TGTGCCAGCAGCTTAAGAGTAGACGAAAAACTGTTTTTT. It encodes CASSLRVDEKLFF.